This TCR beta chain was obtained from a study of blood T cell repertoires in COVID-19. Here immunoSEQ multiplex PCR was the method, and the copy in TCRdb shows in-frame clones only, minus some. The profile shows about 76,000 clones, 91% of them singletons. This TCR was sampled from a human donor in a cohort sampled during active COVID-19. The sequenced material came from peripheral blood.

CDR3 sequence reads: CASSPRTGQGARQPQHF. The CDR3 DNA is TGTGCCAGCAGCCCTAGGACGGGACAGGGGGCTCGTCAGCCCCAGCATTTT. The rearrangement links TRBV7-8 to TRBJ1-5; 12 bases match TRBD1. Germline loops: CDR1 SGHVS, CDR2 FQNEAQ. Trimming cost V 5 bases and J 6 bases; bases outside gene matches: 11. The length of the CDR3 is 17 residues.